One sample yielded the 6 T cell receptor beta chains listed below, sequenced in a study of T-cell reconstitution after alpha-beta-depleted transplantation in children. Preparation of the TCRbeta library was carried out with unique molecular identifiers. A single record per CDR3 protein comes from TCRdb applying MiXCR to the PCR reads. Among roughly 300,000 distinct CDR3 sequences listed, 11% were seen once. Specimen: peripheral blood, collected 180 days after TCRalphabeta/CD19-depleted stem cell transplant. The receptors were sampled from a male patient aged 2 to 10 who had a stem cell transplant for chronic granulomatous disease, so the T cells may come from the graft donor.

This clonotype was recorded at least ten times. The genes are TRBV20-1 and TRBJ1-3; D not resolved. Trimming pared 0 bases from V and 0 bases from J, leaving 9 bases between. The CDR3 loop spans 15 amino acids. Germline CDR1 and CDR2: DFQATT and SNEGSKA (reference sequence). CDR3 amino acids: CSARDLPVSGNTIYF. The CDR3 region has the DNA TGCAGTGCTAGAGATCTCCCAGTCTCTGGAAACACCATATATTTT.

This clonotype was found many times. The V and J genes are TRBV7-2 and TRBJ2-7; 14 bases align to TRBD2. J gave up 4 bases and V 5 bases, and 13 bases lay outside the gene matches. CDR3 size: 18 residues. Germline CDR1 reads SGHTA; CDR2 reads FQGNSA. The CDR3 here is CASSTQPGTSGSLYEQYF. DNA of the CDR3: TGTGCCAGCAGCACGCAACCCGGGACTAGCGGGAGTCTATACGAGCAGTACTTC.

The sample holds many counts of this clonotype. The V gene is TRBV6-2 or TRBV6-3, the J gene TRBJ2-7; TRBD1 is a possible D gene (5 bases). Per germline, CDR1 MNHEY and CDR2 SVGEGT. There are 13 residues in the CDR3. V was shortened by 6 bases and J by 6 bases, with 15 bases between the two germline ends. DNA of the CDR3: TGTGCCAGCAGCAAGATTCAGGGTCTCGAGCAGTACTTC. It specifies CASSKIQGLEQYF.

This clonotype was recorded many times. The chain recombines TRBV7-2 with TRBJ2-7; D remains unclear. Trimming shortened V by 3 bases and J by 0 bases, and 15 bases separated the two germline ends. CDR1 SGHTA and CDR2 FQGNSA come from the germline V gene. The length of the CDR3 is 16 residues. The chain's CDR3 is CASSLLKTSSSYEQYF. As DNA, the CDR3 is TGTGCCAGCAGCTTGTTAAAGACATCTTCCTCCTACGAGCAGTACTTC.

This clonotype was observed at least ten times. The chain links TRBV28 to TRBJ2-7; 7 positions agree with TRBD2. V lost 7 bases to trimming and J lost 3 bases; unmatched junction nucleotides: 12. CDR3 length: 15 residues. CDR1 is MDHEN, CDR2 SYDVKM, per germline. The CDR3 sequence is CASNPGHRDYYEQYF. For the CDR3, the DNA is TGTGCCAGCAACCCCGGACACCGGGACTACTACGAGCAGTACTTC.

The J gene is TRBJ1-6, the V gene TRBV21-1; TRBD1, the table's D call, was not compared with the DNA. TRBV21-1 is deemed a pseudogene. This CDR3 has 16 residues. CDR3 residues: CASSKRFSGTNSPLHF. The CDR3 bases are TGTGCCAGCAGCAAAAGATTTTCAGGGACCAATTCACCCCTCCACTTT.